This T cell receptor (beta chain) comes out of a study of T cell repertoires in cytomegalovirus infection. Study-level background: CMV infection together with matching HLA type was indicated by public TCR beta signatures.

Notes on the study in general: Dominating the ex vivo response were TCR beta clonotypes that were CMV-specific and HLA-C-restricted.

A single record per CDR3 protein comes from TCRdb applying MiXCR to the reads. In the table there are just under 300,000 distinct CDR3 sequences, about 9.2% of which are singletons. Germline V gives CDR1 SQVTM, CDR2 ANQGSEA. CDR3 size: 14 residues. Trimming removed 7 bases at V and 1 base at J, with 13 bases between. To note about this clonotype: As yet, its antigen is unknown.

The chain combines TRBV29-1 with TRBJ2-2, with a weak D call TRBD2 (6 bases). The origin of this receptor is a human donor in good health (CMV status not recorded). Some clones in this sample may be carry-over from other donors' samples. The sample comprised PBMCs. The CDR3 sequence is CSAGTSLNTGELFF. CDR3 DNA sequence: TGCAGCGCCGGGACTTCTTTGAACACCGGGGAGCTGTTTTTT.